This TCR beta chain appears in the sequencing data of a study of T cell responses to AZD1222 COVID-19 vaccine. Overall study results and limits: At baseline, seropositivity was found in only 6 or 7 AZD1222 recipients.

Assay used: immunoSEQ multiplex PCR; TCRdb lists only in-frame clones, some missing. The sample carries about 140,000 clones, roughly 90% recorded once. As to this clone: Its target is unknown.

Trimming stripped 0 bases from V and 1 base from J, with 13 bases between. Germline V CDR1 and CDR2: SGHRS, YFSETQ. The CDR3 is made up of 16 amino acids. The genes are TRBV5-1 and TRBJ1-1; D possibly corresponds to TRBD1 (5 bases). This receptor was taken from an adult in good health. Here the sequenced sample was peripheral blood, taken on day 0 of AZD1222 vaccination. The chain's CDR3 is CASSLVWGMENTEAFF. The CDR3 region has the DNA TGCGCCAGCAGCTTGGTCTGGGGGATGGAGAACACTGAAGCTTTCTTT.